A single sample is the source of the 24 T cell receptor beta chains below, sequenced in a study of the immune and genomic landscape of osteosarcoma. Poor-prognosis osteosarcoma patients supplied post-treatment primary, local recurrence and metastasis tumor specimens. Here immunoSEQ multiplex PCR was the method, and the copy in TCRdb shows in-frame clones only, minus some. The sample includes about 10,000 clones, around 71% of them seen just once. The sample was osteosarcoma tumor tissue from the lung. All receptors come from a human donor with osteosarcoma.

The chain couples TRBV28 to TRBJ2-7; the D is unclear. In germline, CDR1 is MDHEN, CDR2 SYDVKM. V lost 1 base to trimming and J lost 5 bases, with 15 bases between them. The CDR3 consists of 15 residues. The CDR3 loop reads CASSLSAKQFHEQYF. CDR3 nucleotide sequence: TGTGCCAGCAGTTTATCGGCAAAACAGTTCCACGAGCAGTACTTC.

This chain uses TRBV2 with TRBJ2-7; D gene ambiguous. V was clipped by 7 bases and J by 2 bases, with 12 bases between them. CDR1 and CDR2 (germline): SNHLY, FYNNEI. CDR3 length equals 13 residues. The CDR3 loop reads CASKGSPTYEQYF. The CDR3 DNA reads as TGTGCCAGCAAGGGCTCTCCGACCTACGAGCAGTACTTC.

The chain uses TRBV19 and TRBJ1-2; D is unclear. V gave up 4 bases and J gave up 5 bases, with 11 bases separating them. The CDR3 has 13 residues. Germline assignment: CDR1 LNHDA and CDR2 SQIVND (reference sequence). The CDR3 coding sequence is TGTGCCAGTAGTAGACCTGGGGAATATGGCTACACCTTC. The encoded protein is CASSRPGEYGYTF.

This chain uses TRBV29-1 with TRBJ2-1, with 12 bases matching TRBD2. The trim removed 7 bases at V and 4 bases at J, leaving 2 bases unmatched. The CDR3 spans 13 residues. Germline V CDR1 and CDR2: SQVTM, ANQGSEA. As DNA, the CDR3 is TGCAGCGGTGGGACTAGCGGGTACAATGAGCAGTTCTTC. Its protein product is CSGGTSGYNEQFF.

The chain is built from TRBV27 and TRBJ1-5, with 7 nucleotides matching TRBD1. The trim removed 3 bases at V and 5 bases at J, leaving 10 bases unmatched. Germline lookup yields CDR1 MNHEY and CDR2 SMNVEV (reference sequence). The CDR3 contains 16 residues. The CDR3 reads CASSFPRDREDQPQHF. Here the CDR3 DNA reads TGTGCCAGCAGTTTTCCCCGAGACAGGGAGGATCAGCCCCAGCATTTT.

V is TRBV5-4 and J is TRBJ2-1, with D perhaps TRBD2 (6 bases). V was clipped by 4 bases and J by 12 bases, with 17 bases between them. The CDR3 sequence is 13 residues long. Germline values: CDR1 SGHNT, CDR2 YYREEE (reference sequence). CDR3 DNA: TGTGCCAGCAGCCCAGACGGGGGTCGGGGGCAGTTCTTC. Protein sequence: CASSPDGGRGQFF.

The genes are TRBV7-6 and TRBJ1-1; D remains ambiguous. Trimming shortened V by 5 bases and J by 0 bases, and 7 bases separated the two germline ends. The CDR3 covers 13 residues. Germline CDR1 reads SGHVS; CDR2 reads FNYEAQ. The CDR3, as DNA: TGTGCCAGCAGCGCGGACCTGAACACTGAAGCTTTCTTT. It specifies CASSADLNTEAFF.

The V gene is TRBV7-9, the J gene TRBJ1-2; perhaps TRBD1 as D (5 bases). Trimming pared 5 bases from V and 8 bases from J, leaving 18 bases between. This CDR3 has 14 amino acids. Germline CDR1 reads SEHNR; CDR2 reads FQNEAQ (reference sequence). The CDR3 DNA sequence: TGTGCCAGCAGCCCAGGACACGAGTCAGGGGGCTACACCTTC. This codes for CASSPGHESGGYTF.

The rearrangement uses TRBV29-1 and TRBJ2-1; 9 bases are shared with TRBD2. Looked up from germline, CDR1 is SQVTM and CDR2 is ANQGSEA. CDR3 length: 13 amino acids. Unmatched junction bases numbered 8, after V lost 5 bases and J lost 9 bases. The CDR3: CSVRMREGGEQFF. CDR3 sequence (DNA): TGCAGCGTTCGGATGCGGGAGGGGGGTGAGCAGTTCTTC.

The chain has TRBV7-2 and TRBJ1-2; D call uncertain. V was shortened by 8 bases and J by 4 bases, with 8 bases between the two germline ends. The CDR3 length is 11 residues. Germline lookup yields CDR1 SGHTA and CDR2 FQGNSA. The DNA of the CDR3 is TGTGCCAGCGTATTTGGCTATGGCTACACCTTC. It is translated as CASVFGYGYTF.

V and J are TRBV2 and TRBJ1-1, with TRBD1 matching over 9 bases. CDR1 is SNHLY, CDR2 FYNNEI, per germline. With V trimmed by 8 bases and J by 5 bases, 9 bases remained unmatched. The CDR3 consists of 14 residues. Here the CDR3 DNA reads TGTGCCAGCTCGGGACAGGGCCAAGGGACTGAAGCTTTCTTT. It is translated as CASSGQGQGTEAFF. Looking up the rest from reference TRBV2 and TRBJ1-1 gives the full variable domain: EPEVTQTPSHQVTQMGQEVILRCVPISNHLYFYWYRQILGQKVEFLVSFYNNEISEKSEIFDDQFSVERPDGSNFTLKIRSTKLEDSAMYFCASSGQGQGTEAFFGQGTRLTVV.

V is TRBV28 and J is TRBJ2-7, with D perhaps assigned TRBD1 or TRBD2 (5 bases each). Looked up from germline, CDR1 is MDHEN and CDR2 is SYDVKM. Trimming removed 2 bases at V and 6 bases at J, with 14 bases between. The CDR3 loop spans 14 amino acids. CDR3: CASSLISEGFEQYF. As DNA, the CDR3 is TGTGCCAGCAGTTTAATATCTGAGGGGTTCGAGCAGTACTTC.

The chain employs TRBV19 and TRBJ1-4; D ambiguous. Germline CDR1 reads LNHDA; CDR2 reads SQIVND (reference sequence). The CDR3 is made up of 11 amino acids. The germline V and J ends were trimmed by 4 bases and 8 bases, with 5 bases remaining between them. The CDR3 DNA reads as TGTGCCAGTAGTACGGGCGAAAAACTGTTTTTT. Protein: CASSTGEKLFF.

The chain employs TRBV7-9 and TRBJ2-3, with TRBD1 matching over 9 bases. The CDR3 runs 15 residues. The germline V gene has CDR1 SEHNR and CDR2 FQNEAQ (reference sequence). The J segment lost 4 bases and the V segment lost 3 bases, leaving 5 bases of the junction unmatched. The CDR3 sequence is CASSFETGGADTQYF. CDR3 sequence (DNA): TGTGCCAGCAGCTTCGAGACAGGGGGGGCAGATACGCAGTATTTT.

The CDR3 region is CASSLDLAGDLEQYF. In nucleotides, the CDR3 is TGTGCCAGCAGCTTAGATTTAGCGGGAGATCTCGAGCAGTACTTC. The V call is TRBV7-6, the J call TRBJ2-7; the match to TRBD2 covers 9 bases. The germline gives CDR1 SGHVS, CDR2 FNYEAQ. The CDR3 covers 15 residues. Trimming took 1 base from V and 6 from J; bases not matched to a gene: 7. Full variable domain (outside the CDR3, taken from reference TRBV7-6 and TRBJ2-7): GAGVSQSPRYKVTKRGQDVALRCDPISGHVSLYWYRQALGQGPEFLTYFNYEAQQDKSGLPNDRFSAERPEGSISTLTIQRTEQRDSAMYRCASSLDLAGDLEQYFGPGTRLTVT.

The V and J genes are TRBV9 and TRBJ2-2; D is possibly TRBD2 (5 bases). CDR3 length equals 17 residues. CDR1 SGDLS and CDR2 YYNGEE come from the germline V gene. Trimming shortened V by 0 bases and J by 1 base, and 13 bases separated the two germline ends. CDR3: CASSVASQPLNTGELFF. The CDR3 nucleotides are TGTGCCAGCAGCGTAGCTAGCCAGCCTTTGAACACCGGGGAGCTGTTTTTT.

The rearrangement joins TRBV6-5 to TRBJ2-3; a possible D gene is TRBD1 (5 bases). This CDR3 contains 10 residues. Between the trimmed V and J ends, which lost 8 bases and 5 bases, there was a span of 5 bases. Germline assignment: CDR1 MNHEY and CDR2 SVGAGI. The CDR3 DNA follows: TGTGCCAGCCAGGGAGATACGCAGTATTTT. Translated, it gives CASQGDTQYF.

V is TRBV29-1 and J is TRBJ2-5, with 8 nucleotides matching TRBD1. The J segment lost 5 bases and the V segment lost 0 bases, leaving 5 bases of the junction unmatched. Germline assignment: CDR1 SQVTM and CDR2 ANQGSEA. CDR3 length equals 14 residues. The CDR3 DNA reads TGCAGCGTTGAAGACCACCGACAGGGGGAGACCCAGTACTTC. As protein: CSVEDHRQGETQYF.

The rearrangement uses TRBV10-3 and TRBJ2-7, with 11 bases matching TRBD1. Germline trimming cut 4 bases from V and 5 bases from J; bases unmatched to any gene: 7. This CDR3 is built from 15 residues. Germline loops: CDR1 ENHRY, CDR2 SYGVKD. The CDR3 here is CAISVRDRGVHEQYF. The CDR3 region has the DNA TGTGCCATCAGTGTCCGGGACAGGGGGGTCCACGAGCAGTACTTC.

V gene TRBV2 combines with J gene TRBJ1-4, with a weak D call TRBD1 (5 bases). CDR3 length equals 14 residues. Trimming stripped 7 bases from V and 5 bases from J, with 14 bases between. CDR1 SNHLY and CDR2 FYNNEI come from the germline V gene. CDR3 coding DNA: TGTGCCAGCACTTTCCTACAGGCCAATGAAAAACTGTTTTTT. Translation: CASTFLQANEKLFF.

This clone was detected a few times. The rearrangement joins TRBV6-1 to TRBJ2-2; perhaps TRBD1 as D (5 bases). The ends were cut back, 2 bases at V and 2 bases at J, with 9 bases in the middle. CDR3 size: 15 residues. Germline V CDR1 and CDR2: MNHNS, SASEGT. CDR3 DNA sequence: TGTGCCAGCAGTGAACAAGGGGCTAACACCGGGGAGCTGTTTTTT. This codes for CASSEQGANTGELFF.

This clone has a handful of counts. V and J are TRBV5-5 and TRBJ1-2; D ambiguous. The CDR3 loop spans 12 amino acids. The V gene's germline CDR1 is SGHKS and CDR2 YYEKEE (reference sequence). Between the trimmed V and J ends, which lost 4 bases and 4 bases, there was a span of 8 bases. The CDR3 is CASSLDGYGYTF. CDR3 DNA sequence: TGTGCCAGCAGCCTGGACGGCTATGGCTACACCTTC.

The V call is TRBV5-1, the J call TRBJ2-7, with TRBD2 identical over 9 bases. Looked up from germline, CDR1 is SGHRS and CDR2 is YFSETQ. V shed 0 bases and J 11 bases; nucleotides not matched to a gene: 9. The CDR3 totals 14 residues. The CDR3 spells CASSLDRKGLAEYF. The CDR3 DNA sequence: TGCGCCAGCAGCTTGGATCGCAAGGGACTAGCAGAGTACTTC.

The chain employs TRBV7-2 and TRBJ2-3; D not resolved. This CDR3 is built from 15 residues. V lost 1 base to trimming and J lost 6 bases, with 14 bases between them. Germline CDR1 is SGHTA and CDR2 is FQGNSA. CDR3 nucleotides: TGTGCCAGCAGCTTAGAGCGCGCTGCTACTGATACGCAGTATTTT. Translation gives CASSLERAATDTQYF.